This TCR beta chain was retrieved from a study of beta chain features in type 1 diabetes. The study, taken as a whole, reports: All four CD4+ subsets of Type 1 diabetes patients contained TCRB CDR3s that were moderately but significantly shorter. Healthy donors had naive, central memory and Treg TCRB repertoires that appeared less similar than those seen among patients. High-TCR-expressing cells could be over-represented by cDNA sequencing.

The CDR3 runs to 17 residues. After removal of 4 bases from V and 0 bases from J, the junction contained 11 bases not matched to a gene. Per germline, CDR1 SEHNR and CDR2 FQNEAQ (reference sequence). Expressed TCRB transcripts were sequenced, since all the RNA that had been isolated was reverse transcribed. Sequenced by immunoSEQ multiplex PCR; TCRdb stores in-frame clones only, minus some. Of under 350,000 clones in the sample, 20% to 25% were seen once. In the case of this clone: What it binds is not known.

Material for sequencing was naive CD4+ T cells from blood. This rearrangement joins TRBV7-9 to TRBJ1-1, with TRBD1 matching over 7 bases. The clonotype was recovered from a woman younger than 45 with type 1 diabetes. The CDR3 nucleotides read TGTGCCAGCAGCTCGGGACAGCGCTTAATTATGAACACTGAAGCTTTCTTT. Its translation is CASSSGQRLIMNTEAFF.